The sequence of this T cell receptor (beta chain) was determined in a study of CD8 T cells in Susac syndrome. RNA totalling 0.5 to 1 ug underwent reverse transcription with random hexamers. The authors amplified TCR beta CDR3 across 54 Vbeta and 13 Jbeta using immunoSEQ multiplex PCR. MiXCR was run by TCRdb on the immunoSEQ multiplex PCR reads, yielding one entry per CDR3 protein. The data hold around 270,000 distinct CDR3 sequences, with approximately 89% observed a single time. Germline V gene lookup returns CDR1 MGHRA and CDR2 YSYEKL. Trimming at V came to 0 bases and at J to 3 bases, leaving 10 bases not matched to a gene. This CDR3 spans 17 amino acids.

The chain links TRBV4-1 to TRBJ1-2, with 7 bases fitting TRBD1. The clonotype was recovered from a human donor with multiple sclerosis. The sequenced sample consisted of CD8+ T cells from PBMCs. Here the CDR3 DNA reads TGCGCCAGCAGCCAAGATCAGGGGACAGCCTTGTACTATGGCTACACCTTC. Its protein is CASSQDQGTALYYGYTF.